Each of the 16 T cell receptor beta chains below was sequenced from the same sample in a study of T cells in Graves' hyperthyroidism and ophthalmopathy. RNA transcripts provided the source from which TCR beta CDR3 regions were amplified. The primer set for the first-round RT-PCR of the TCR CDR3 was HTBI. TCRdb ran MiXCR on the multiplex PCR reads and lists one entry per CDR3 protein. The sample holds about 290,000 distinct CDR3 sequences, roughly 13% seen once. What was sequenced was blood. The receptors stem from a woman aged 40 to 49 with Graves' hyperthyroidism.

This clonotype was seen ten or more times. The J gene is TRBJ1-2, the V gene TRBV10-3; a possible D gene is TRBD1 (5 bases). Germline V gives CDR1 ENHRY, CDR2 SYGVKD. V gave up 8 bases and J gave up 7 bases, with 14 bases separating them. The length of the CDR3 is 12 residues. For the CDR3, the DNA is TGTGCCATCCGAGGGGAGGGTGGTGGCTACACCTTC. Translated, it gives CAIRGEGGGYTF.

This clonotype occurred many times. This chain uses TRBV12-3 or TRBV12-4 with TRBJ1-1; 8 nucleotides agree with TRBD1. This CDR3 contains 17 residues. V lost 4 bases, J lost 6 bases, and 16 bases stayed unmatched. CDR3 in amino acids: CASSSGKTYRDRSEAFF. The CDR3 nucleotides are TGTGCCAGCAGTTCAGGAAAAACCTACAGGGACAGGTCTGAAGCTTTCTTT.

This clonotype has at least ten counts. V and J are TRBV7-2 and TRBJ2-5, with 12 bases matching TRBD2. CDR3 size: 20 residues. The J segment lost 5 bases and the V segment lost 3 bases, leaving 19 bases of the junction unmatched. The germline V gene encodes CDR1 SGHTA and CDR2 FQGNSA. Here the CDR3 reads CASSLVPSGRAGGWGETQYF. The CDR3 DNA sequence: TGTGCCAGCAGCTTGGTCCCTAGCGGGAGGGCCGGGGGATGGGGGGAGACCCAGTACTTC.

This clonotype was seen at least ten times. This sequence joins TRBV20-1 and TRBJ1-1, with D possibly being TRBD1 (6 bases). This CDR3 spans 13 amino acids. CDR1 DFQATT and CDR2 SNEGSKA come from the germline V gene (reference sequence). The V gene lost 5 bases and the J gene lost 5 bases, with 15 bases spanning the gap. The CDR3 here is CSAPDSKGTEAFF. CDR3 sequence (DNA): TGCAGTGCTCCGGACAGCAAAGGGACTGAAGCTTTCTTT.

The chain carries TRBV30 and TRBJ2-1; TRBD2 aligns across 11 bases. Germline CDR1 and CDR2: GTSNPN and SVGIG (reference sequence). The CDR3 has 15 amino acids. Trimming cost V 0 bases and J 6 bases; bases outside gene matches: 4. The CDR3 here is CAWSVLAGAGNEQFF. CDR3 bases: TGTGCCTGGAGTGTACTAGCGGGAGCAGGCAATGAGCAGTTCTTC.

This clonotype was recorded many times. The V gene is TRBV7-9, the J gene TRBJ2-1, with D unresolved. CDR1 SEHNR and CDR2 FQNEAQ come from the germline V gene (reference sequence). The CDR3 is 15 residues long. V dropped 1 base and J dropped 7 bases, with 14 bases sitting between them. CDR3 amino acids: CASSLERLVSNEQFF. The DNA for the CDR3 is TGTGCCAGCAGCTTAGAGAGACTGGTTAGTAATGAGCAGTTCTTC. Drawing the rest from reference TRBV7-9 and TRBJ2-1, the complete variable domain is DTGVSQNPRHKITKRGQNVTFRCDPISEHNRLYWYRQTLGQGPEFLTYFQNEAQLEKSRLLSDRFSAERPKGSFSTLEIQRTEQGDSAMYLCASSLERLVSNEQFFGPGTRLTVL.

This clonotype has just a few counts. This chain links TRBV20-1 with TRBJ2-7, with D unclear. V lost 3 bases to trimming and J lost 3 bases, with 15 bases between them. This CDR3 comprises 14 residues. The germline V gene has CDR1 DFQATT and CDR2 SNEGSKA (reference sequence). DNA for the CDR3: TGCAGTGCTAGGGGCCAATTTGCCAGCTACGAGCAGTACTTC. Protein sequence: CSARGQFASYEQYF.

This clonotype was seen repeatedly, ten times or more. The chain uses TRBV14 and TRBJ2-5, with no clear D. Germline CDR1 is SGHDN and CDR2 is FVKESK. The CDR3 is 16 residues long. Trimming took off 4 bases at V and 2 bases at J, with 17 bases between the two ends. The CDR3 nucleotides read TGTGCCAGCAGCCCACACCCGGGCGCCCGACAAGAGACCCAGTACTTC. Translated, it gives CASSPHPGARQETQYF.

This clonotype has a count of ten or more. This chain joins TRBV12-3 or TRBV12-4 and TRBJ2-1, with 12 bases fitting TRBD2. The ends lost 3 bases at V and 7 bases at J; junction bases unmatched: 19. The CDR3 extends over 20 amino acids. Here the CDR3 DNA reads TGTGCCAGCAGTTTGGGTGACAGGGTAAAGACTAGCGGGAGAGATAATGAGCAGTTCTTC. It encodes CASSLGDRVKTSGRDNEQFF.

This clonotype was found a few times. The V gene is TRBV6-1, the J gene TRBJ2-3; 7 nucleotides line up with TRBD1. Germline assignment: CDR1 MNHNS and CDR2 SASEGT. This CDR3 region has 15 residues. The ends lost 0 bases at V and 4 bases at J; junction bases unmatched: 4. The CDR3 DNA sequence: TGTGCCAGCAGTGAAGCCGGGCAGGGGGCAGATACGCAGTATTTT. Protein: CASSEAGQGADTQYF.

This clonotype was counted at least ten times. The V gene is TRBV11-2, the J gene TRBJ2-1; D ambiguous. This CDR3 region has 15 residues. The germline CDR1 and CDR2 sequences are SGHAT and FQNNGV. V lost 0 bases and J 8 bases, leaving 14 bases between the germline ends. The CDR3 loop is CASSLDLNSHHEQFF. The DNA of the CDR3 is TGTGCCAGCAGCTTAGATCTTAATAGCCACCATGAGCAGTTCTTC. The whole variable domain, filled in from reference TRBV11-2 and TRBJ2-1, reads EAGVAQSPRYKIIEKRQSVAFWCNPISGHATLYWYQQILGQGPKLLIQFQNNGVVDDSQLPKDRFSAERLKGVDSTLKIQPAKLEDSAVYLCASSLDLNSHHEQFFGPGTRLTVL.

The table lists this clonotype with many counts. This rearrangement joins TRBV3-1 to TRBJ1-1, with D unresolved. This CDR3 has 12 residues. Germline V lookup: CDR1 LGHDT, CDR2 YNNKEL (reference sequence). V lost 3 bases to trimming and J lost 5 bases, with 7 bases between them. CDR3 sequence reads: CASSQPWTEAFF. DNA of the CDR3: TGTGCCAGCAGCCAGCCGTGGACTGAAGCTTTCTTT.

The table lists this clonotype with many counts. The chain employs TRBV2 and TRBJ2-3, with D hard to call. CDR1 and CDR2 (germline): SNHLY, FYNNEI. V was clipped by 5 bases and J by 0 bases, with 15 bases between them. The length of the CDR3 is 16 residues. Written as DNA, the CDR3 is TGTGCCAGCAGTCCAGAAGACCTACGTAGCACAGATACGCAGTATTTT. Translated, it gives CASSPEDLRSTDTQYF. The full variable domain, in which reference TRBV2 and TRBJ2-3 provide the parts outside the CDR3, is EPEVTQTPSHQVTQMGQEVILRCVPISNHLYFYWYRQILGQKVEFLVSFYNNEISEKSEIFDDQFSVERPDGSNFTLKIRSTKLEDSAMYFCASSPEDLRSTDTQYFGPGTRLTVL.

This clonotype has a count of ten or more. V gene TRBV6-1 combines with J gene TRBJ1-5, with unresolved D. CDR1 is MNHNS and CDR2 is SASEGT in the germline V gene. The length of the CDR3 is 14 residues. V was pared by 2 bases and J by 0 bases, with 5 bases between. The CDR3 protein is CASSETYSNQPQHF. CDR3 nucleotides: TGTGCCAGCAGTGAAACGTATAGCAATCAGCCCCAGCATTTT.

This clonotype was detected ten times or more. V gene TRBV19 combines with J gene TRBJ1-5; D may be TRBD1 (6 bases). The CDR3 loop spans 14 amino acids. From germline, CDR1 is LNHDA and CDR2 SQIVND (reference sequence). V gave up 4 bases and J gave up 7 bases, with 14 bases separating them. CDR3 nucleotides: TGTGCCAGTAGTAGAACAGGGAAAGTACAGCCCCAGCATTTT. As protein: CASSRTGKVQPQHF. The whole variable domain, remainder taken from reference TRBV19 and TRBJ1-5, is DGGITQSPKYLFRKEGQNVTLSCEQNLNHDAMYWYRQDPGQGLRLIYYSQIVNDFQKGDIAEGYSVSREKKESFPLTVTSAQKNPTAFYLCASSRTGKVQPQHFGDGTRLSIL.

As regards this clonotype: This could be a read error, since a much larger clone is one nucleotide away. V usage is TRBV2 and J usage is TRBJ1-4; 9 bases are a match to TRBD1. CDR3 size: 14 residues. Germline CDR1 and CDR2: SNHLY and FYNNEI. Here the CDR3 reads CANSVDRGNEKLFF. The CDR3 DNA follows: TGTGCCAACAGTGTGGACAGGGGTAATGAAAAACTGTTTTTT.